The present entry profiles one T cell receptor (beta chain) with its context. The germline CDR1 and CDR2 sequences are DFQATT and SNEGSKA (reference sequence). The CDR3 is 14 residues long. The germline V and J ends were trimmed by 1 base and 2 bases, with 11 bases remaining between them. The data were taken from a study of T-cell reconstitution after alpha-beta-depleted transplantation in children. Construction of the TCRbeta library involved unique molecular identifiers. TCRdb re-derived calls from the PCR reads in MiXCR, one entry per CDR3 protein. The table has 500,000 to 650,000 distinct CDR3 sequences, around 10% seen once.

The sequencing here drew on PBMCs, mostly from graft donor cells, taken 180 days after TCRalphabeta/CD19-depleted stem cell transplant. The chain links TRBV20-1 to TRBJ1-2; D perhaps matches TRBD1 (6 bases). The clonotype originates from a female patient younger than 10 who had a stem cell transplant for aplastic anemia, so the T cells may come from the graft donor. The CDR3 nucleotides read TGCAGTGCTAGAGCCTCTACAGGGAACTATGGCTACACCTTC. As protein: CSARASTGNYGYTF.